These 24 T cell receptor beta chains were all obtained from the same sample, sequenced in a study of blood T cells in healthy people across ages. It was with a sample-barcoded 5' primer and a J-beta primer mix that a second PCR of roughly 6 to 12 cycles was run. In TCRdb, the 5' RACE reads were re-called with MiXCR into one record per CDR3 protein. The profile shows about 680,000 distinct CDR3 sequences, 45% to 50% of them singletons. The sample comprised blood. Receptors were obtained from a woman aged 60-70 years in good health.

The gene calls are TRBV4-3 and TRBJ2-2, with unresolved D. V lost 0 bases and J lost 6, with 8 bases in between. Germline assignment: CDR1 LGHNA and CDR2 YSLEER. The CDR3 extends over 14 amino acids. This CDR3 reads CASSQENDPGELFF. As DNA, the CDR3 is TGCGCCAGCAGCCAAGAAAACGACCCCGGGGAGCTGTTTTTT.

There are a few counts of this clonotype. The rearrangement links TRBV7-9 to TRBJ2-1; 9 nucleotides align to TRBD2. Per the germline V gene, CDR1 is SEHNR and CDR2 is FQNEAQ (reference sequence). The CDR3 runs to 12 residues. J lost 15 bases, V lost 2 bases, and 5 bases had no gene match. CDR3 protein: CASSLPGTSLFF. The DNA for the CDR3 is TGTGCCAGCAGCTTACCCGGGACTAGCCTGTTCTTC.

In the case of this clonotype: A junction end diverges from the germline sequence, so it may reflect a read error. The rearrangement links TRBV7-2 to TRBJ2-5, with TRBD2 matching over 8 bases. The germline gives CDR1 SGHTA, CDR2 FQGNSA. The CDR3 runs 18 residues. The CDR3 reads CACSRRPWQREFRETQYF. CDR3 DNA: TGTGCCTGCAGCCGGCGGCCCTGGCAGCGGGAGTTTCGAGAGACCCAGTACTTC.

The CDR3 loop is CSAEFTGAHGYTF. Here the CDR3 DNA reads TGCAGTGCTGAGTTTACAGGGGCCCATGGCTACACCTTC. The chain links TRBV20-1 to TRBJ1-2; 7 bases match TRBD1. Per germline, CDR1 DFQATT and CDR2 SNEGSKA (reference sequence). The CDR3 sequence is 13 residues long. Trimming at V came to 5 bases and at J to 6 bases, leaving 9 bases not matched to a gene.

This clonotype turned up a few times. The rearrangement joins TRBV12-3 or TRBV12-4 to TRBJ1-2; D ambiguous. Trimming pared 3 bases from V and 0 bases from J, leaving 8 bases between. The CDR3 consists of 14 residues. CDR3 nucleotides: TGTGCCAGCAGTTTGGAGACGTCTAACTATGGCTACACCTTC. Translating it yields CASSLETSNYGYTF.

This clonotype was counted a few times. The chain links TRBV15 to TRBJ1-2, with 7 bases lining up with TRBD1. The CDR3 extends over 16 amino acids. The germline CDR1 and CDR2 sequences are LNHNV and YYDKDF (reference sequence). V was pared by 3 bases and J by 1 base, with 8 bases of the junction left unmatched. Here the CDR3 DNA reads TGTGCCACCAGCAGGGCTACAGGGGCGAATAACTATGGCTACACCTTC. Translating gives CATSRATGANNYGYTF. The variable domain in full, completed from reference TRBV15 and TRBJ1-2, reads DAMVIQNPRYQVTQFGKPVTLSCSQTLNHNVMYWYQQKSSQAPKLLFHYYDKDFNNEADTPDNFQSRRPNTSFCFLDIRSPGLGDTAMYLCATSRATGANNYGYTFGSGTRLTVV.

With regard to this clonotype: A junction boundary mismatches the germline segment, possibly from a read error. This chain joins TRBV7-2 and TRBJ1-5; maybe TRBD1 (5 bases). CDR1 and CDR2 from the germline V gene are SGHTA and FQGNSA. The CDR3 consists of 12 residues. The CDR3 bases are TGTGCCAACAGCTTAGGGGCTTCGCCCCAGCATTTT. It specifies CANSLGASPQHF.

The V call is TRBV7-3, the J call TRBJ2-2; no definite D call. The CDR3 loop spans 14 amino acids. In germline, CDR1 is SGHTA, CDR2 FQGTGA. The V gene lost 5 bases and the J gene lost 2 bases, with 9 bases spanning the gap. The DNA of the CDR3 is TGTGCCAGCAGCGTAAACAGTAACACCGGGGAGCTGTTTTTT. It encodes CASSVNSNTGELFF.

This chain links TRBV6-5 with TRBJ2-7; no firm D call. Trimming shortened V by 2 bases and J by 3 bases, and 14 bases separated the two germline ends. This CDR3 has 15 amino acids. Germline V CDR1 and CDR2: MNHEY, SVGAGI. CDR3 nucleotides: TGTGCCAGCAGTTACCGCACGACCCGAGGCTACGAGCAGTACTTC. It translates to CASSYRTTRGYEQYF.

This clonotype was counted a few times. The CDR3 sequence: CSAKVPGMNTEAFF. The DNA for the CDR3 is TGCAGTGCCAAAGTGCCAGGGATGAACACTGAAGCTTTCTTT. This chain links TRBV20-1 with TRBJ1-1, with a weak D call TRBD1 (5 bases). CDR1 is DFQATT, CDR2 SNEGSKA, per germline (reference sequence). The V end was cut by 6 bases, the J end by 0 bases, with 14 bases between. The CDR3 length is 14 residues.

This clonotype occurred many times. The CDR3 nucleotides are TGTGCCAGCAGAGCACAGGGGCTGCCCTACGAGCAGTACTTC. It specifies CASRAQGLPYEQYF. The rearrangement joins TRBV6-2 or TRBV6-3 to TRBJ2-7; 7 bases fit TRBD1. J gave up 2 bases and V 6 bases, and 7 bases lay outside the gene matches. Germline CDR1 and CDR2: MNHEY and SVGEGT. The CDR3 totals 14 residues.

V is TRBV5-1 and J is TRBJ2-3, with 8 bases fitting TRBD2. CDR3 length: 15 amino acids. The germline CDR1 and CDR2 sequences are SGHRS and YFSETQ. With V trimmed by 8 bases and J by 2 bases, 10 bases remained unmatched. The CDR3: CASNWSGRDTDTQYF. In nucleotides, the CDR3 is TGCGCCAGTAACTGGAGCGGGAGAGACACAGATACGCAGTATTTT.

This rearrangement joins TRBV7-3 to TRBJ2-1; D possibly corresponds to TRBD1 (6 bases). Trimming pared 1 base from V and 6 bases from J, leaving 19 bases between. This CDR3 has 17 amino acids. Germline CDR1 and CDR2: SGHTA and FQGTGA. CDR3 sequence (DNA): TGTGCCAGCAGCTTAAGGTCAGGGACACCGAAGGGCAATGAGCAGTTCTTC. Encoded protein: CASSLRSGTPKGNEQFF.

Regarding this clonotype: A much larger clone sits a single nucleotide away, making a read error possible. The V gene is TRBV12-3 or TRBV12-4, the J gene TRBJ2-7; the match to TRBD1 covers 7 bases. The closer fit of TRBJ2-5 to the DNA end suggests the J call may be wrong. CDR3 length: 13 residues. CDR3 sequence reads: CASRITGEATQYF. Here the CDR3 DNA reads TGTGCCAGCAGGATTACAGGGGAAGCGACCCAGTACTTC.

This sequence joins TRBV4-3 and TRBJ2-1; D may be TRBD1 (6 bases). This CDR3 has 14 amino acids. Germline CDR1 and CDR2: LGHNA and YSLEER. V lost 4 bases, J lost 10 bases, and 17 bases lay in between. The CDR3, as DNA: TGCGCCAGCAGCCGCAGCCGGACCGGGACAGAGCAGTTCTTC. Its translation: CASSRSRTGTEQFF.

This chain uses TRBV20-1 with TRBJ1-6, with no clear D. V was trimmed by 1 base and J by 6 bases, leaving 10 bases between them. Germline lookup yields CDR1 DFQATT and CDR2 SNEGSKA (reference sequence). CDR3 length: 14 residues. In DNA form, the CDR3 reads TGCAGTGCTAGAGTGGGCATTAGTAATTCACCCCTCCACTTT. Translated: CSARVGISNSPLHF.

This clonotype was counted between two and nine times. The gene calls are TRBV7-2 and TRBJ2-1; D might be TRBD1 (6 bases). The CDR3 consists of 14 residues. Trimming stripped 0 bases from V and 9 bases from J, with 12 bases between. Germline values: CDR1 SGHTA, CDR2 FQGNSA. Here the CDR3 reads CASSLAGRGGEQFF. As DNA, the CDR3 is TGTGCCAGCAGCTTAGCCGGCAGGGGTGGTGAGCAGTTCTTC.

The rearrangement joins TRBV6-6 to TRBJ1-2; D ambiguous. The germline V and J ends were trimmed by 0 bases and 7 bases, with 15 bases remaining between them. CDR3 size: 15 residues. Germline loops: CDR1 MNHNY, CDR2 SVGAGI (reference sequence). CDR3 loop: CASSYSGDLFGGYTF. As DNA, the CDR3 is TGTGCCAGCAGTTACTCGGGAGACCTGTTTGGTGGCTACACCTTC.

The J gene is TRBJ1-4, the V gene TRBV30; D may be TRBD1 (6 bases). V was cut by 3 bases and J by 8 bases, with 10 bases left in between. There are 12 residues in the CDR3. Germline CDR1 reads GTSNPN; CDR2 reads SVGIG (reference sequence). The CDR3 bases are TGTGCCTGGAGCGGGACACCGGAAAAACTGTTTTTT. Encoded protein: CAWSGTPEKLFF.

This chain uses TRBV29-1 with TRBJ2-7, with 8 bases aligning to TRBD1. In germline, CDR1 is SQVTM, CDR2 ANQGSEA. This CDR3 is 12 amino acids long. J lost 2 bases, V lost 7 bases, and 4 bases had no gene match. CDR3 coding DNA: TGCAGCGGAACGACAGGGGCCTACGAGCAGTACTTC. Translated: CSGTTGAYEQYF.

This clonotype has a single count. CDR3 residues: CASRRGLSPLHF. The CDR3 DNA reads as TGTGCCAGCAGGAGAGGGCTCTCACCCCTCCACTTT. The V and J genes are TRBV28 and TRBJ1-6; D uncertain. The CDR3 is 12 residues long. V shed 6 bases and J shed 10 bases, with 10 bases lying between them. The germline CDR1 and CDR2 sequences are MDHEN and SYDVKM.

This chain connects TRBV11-2 to TRBJ2-7; 11 bases map to TRBD1. Germline assignment: CDR1 SGHAT and CDR2 FQNNGV. This CDR3 has 15 residues. With V trimmed by 5 bases and J by 1 base, 4 bases remained unmatched. The CDR3 sequence is CASSADRGLSYEQYF. In nucleotides, the CDR3 is TGTGCCAGCAGCGCGGACAGGGGGCTTTCCTACGAGCAGTACTTC.

This chain links TRBV5-1 with TRBJ2-4; D may be TRBD1 (6 bases). V lost 4 bases and J lost 0, with 11 bases in between. The germline CDR1 and CDR2 sequences are SGHRS and YFSETQ. The CDR3 contains 15 residues. The CDR3 DNA reads TGCGCCAGCAGCCCTTCGACAGGAGCCAAAAACATTCAGTACTTC. It translates to CASSPSTGAKNIQYF.

This clonotype has only a few counts. In DNA form, the CDR3 reads TGTGCCAGCAGCCAGAATGTTGGTCAGCCCCAGCATTTT. It encodes CASSQNVGQPQHF. The chain recombines TRBV7-2 with TRBJ1-5; D remains ambiguous. Germline CDR1 SGHTA, CDR2 FQGNSA. The ends were cut back, 5 bases at V and 6 bases at J, with 11 bases in the middle. There are 13 residues in the CDR3.